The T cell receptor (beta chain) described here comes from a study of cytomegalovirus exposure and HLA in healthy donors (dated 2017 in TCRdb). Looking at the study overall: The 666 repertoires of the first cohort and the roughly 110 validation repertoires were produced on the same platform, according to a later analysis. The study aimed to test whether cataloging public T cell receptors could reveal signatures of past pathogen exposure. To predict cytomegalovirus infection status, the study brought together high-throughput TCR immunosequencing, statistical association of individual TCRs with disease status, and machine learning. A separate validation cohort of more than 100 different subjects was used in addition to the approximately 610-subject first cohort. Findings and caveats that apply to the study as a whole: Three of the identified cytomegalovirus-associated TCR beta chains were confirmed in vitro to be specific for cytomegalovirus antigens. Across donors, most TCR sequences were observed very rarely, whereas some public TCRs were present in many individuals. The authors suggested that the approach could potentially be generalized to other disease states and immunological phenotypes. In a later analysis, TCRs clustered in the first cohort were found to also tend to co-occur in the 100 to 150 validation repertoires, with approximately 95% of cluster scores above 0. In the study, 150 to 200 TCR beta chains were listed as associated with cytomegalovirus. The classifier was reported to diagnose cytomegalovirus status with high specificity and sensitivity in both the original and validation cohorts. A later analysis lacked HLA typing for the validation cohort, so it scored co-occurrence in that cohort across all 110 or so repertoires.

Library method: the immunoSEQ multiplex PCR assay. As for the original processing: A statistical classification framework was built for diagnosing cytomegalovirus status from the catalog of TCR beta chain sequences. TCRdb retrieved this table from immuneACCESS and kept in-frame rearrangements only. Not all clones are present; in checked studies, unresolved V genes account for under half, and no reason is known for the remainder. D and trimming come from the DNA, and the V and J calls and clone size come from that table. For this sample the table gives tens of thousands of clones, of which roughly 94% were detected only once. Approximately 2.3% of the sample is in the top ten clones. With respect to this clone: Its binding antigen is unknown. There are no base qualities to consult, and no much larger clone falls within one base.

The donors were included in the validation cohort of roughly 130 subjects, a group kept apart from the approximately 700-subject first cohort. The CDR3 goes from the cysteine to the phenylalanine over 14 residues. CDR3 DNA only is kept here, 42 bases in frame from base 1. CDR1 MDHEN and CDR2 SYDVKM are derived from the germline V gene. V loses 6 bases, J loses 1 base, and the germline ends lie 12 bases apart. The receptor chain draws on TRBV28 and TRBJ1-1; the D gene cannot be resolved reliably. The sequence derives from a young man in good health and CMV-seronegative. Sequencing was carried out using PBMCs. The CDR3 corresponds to CASSPGSWNTEAFF. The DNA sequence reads TGTGCCAGCAGCCCCGGGTCTTGGAACACTGAAGCTTTCTTT.